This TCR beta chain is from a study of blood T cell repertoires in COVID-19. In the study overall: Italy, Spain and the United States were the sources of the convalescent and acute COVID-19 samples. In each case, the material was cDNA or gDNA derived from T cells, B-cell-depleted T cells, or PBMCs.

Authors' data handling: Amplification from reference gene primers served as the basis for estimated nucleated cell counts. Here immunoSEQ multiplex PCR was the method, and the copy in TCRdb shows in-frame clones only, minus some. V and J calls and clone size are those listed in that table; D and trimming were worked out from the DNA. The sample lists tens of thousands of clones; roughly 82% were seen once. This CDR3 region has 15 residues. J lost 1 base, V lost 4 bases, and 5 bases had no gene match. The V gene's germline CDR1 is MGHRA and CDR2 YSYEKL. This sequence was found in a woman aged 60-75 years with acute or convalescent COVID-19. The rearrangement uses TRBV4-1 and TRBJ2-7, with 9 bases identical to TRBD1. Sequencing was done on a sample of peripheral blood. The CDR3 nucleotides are TGCGCCAGCAGCCCCGACAGGGGGATATCCTACGAGCAGTACTTC. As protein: CASSPDRGISYEQYF.